A single TCR beta chain is shown here with its context. CDR3 size: 14 residues. Trimming at V came to 6 bases and at J to 4 bases, leaving 4 bases not matched to a gene. CDR1 is WNHNN and CDR2 is SYGVQD in the germline V gene (reference sequence). This record belongs to a study of T cell changes during pregnancy in multiple sclerosis. Data came from immunoSEQ multiplex PCR; TCRdb stores just in-frame clones and leaves some out. The sample carries around 56,000 clones, 90% recorded once. This sequence originates from a female donor in good health, enrolled as a control in a pregnancy study. V and J are TRBV10-1 and TRBJ2-2; 8 positions agree with TRBD2. This material consisted of peripheral blood, taken in the first trimester of pregnancy. The CDR3 is CASRAGTSTGELFF. In DNA form, the CDR3 reads TGCGCCAGCAGAGCCGGGACTAGCACCGGGGAGCTGTTTTTT.